This T cell receptor (beta chain) was observed in a study of cytomegalovirus exposure and HLA in healthy donors. On this clone: The target antigen is unknown.

CDR3 length: 14 amino acids. Trimming took 6 bases from V and 7 from J, leaving 15 bases between them. In germline, CDR1 is MNHEY, CDR2 SMNVEV (reference sequence). Study findings and constraints: One later analysis reportedly identified an Asian-associated ancestry cluster that showed fewer N-insertions than the roughly 720-donor mean.

The PCR made use of 60 Vbeta and 13 Jbeta primers. The data were produced by immunoSEQ multiplex PCR, yet TCRdb's version contains in-frame clones alone and is incomplete. Among 150,000 to 200,000 clones listed, roughly 74% were seen once. Sequencing input: PBMCs. This chain links TRBV27 with TRBJ2-2, with D possibly TRBD2 on 6 matching bases. The receptor was isolated from a young man in good health and CMV-seropositive. The CDR3 region has the DNA TGTGCCAGCAGGCGGGACGGAGGAAGCGGGGAGCTGTTTTTT. Translating it yields CASRRDGGSGELFF.